This T cell receptor beta chain was found in a study of shared clonotypes between healthy human individuals (TCRdb year 2020). The study in broad terms: A few men and two women, aged 18 to 49 years, made up the cohort. To estimate repertoire size and how much clonotypes are shared between individuals, the study performed deep sequencing of blood TCR repertoires from a few healthy adults. For each donor, CD4 naive and CD4 memory were each run on three plates, CD8 naive on two plates, and CD8 memory on one plate. Per donor, leukapheresis produced somewhere between about 0.9 and 9.5 billion PBMCs. Libraries were prepared and TCR repertoires were sequenced by different laboratories using diverse techniques, in order to increase sequencing depth and limit assay-specific biases.

For this clone: Its cognate antigen has yet to be identified. Per-nucleotide qualities are absent, and no much larger clonotype sits a single base away.

V is cut back by 10 bases and J by 6 bases, with 15 bases in the junction unmatched. Counted from cysteine to phenylalanine, this CDR3 has 15 amino acids. Only the CDR3 portion is preserved as DNA: 45 bases, with reading frame beginning at the first base. Per the germline V gene, MNHNS is the CDR1 and SASEGT is the CDR2. The investigation overall reported the following: Clonotypes shared by all four sorted-subset donors showed higher generation probabilities than non-shared clonotypes. Incomplete sequencing was indicated by rarefaction of sorted-subset datasets, despite the large sequencing depth. The genetic and exposure-history diversity represented was limited by the small number of donors. Across a handful of donors, roughly 5.4% of naive CD4, roughly 3.5% of naive CD8, 2% to 2.5% of memory CD4, and under 0.45% of memory CD8 clonotypes were shared. Pairwise subsampling indicated that sequencing depth was expected to affect the degree of clonotype sharing among donors. Sampling was restricted to blood, and TCR repertoires in tissue are likely to differ from TCR repertoires in blood. Naive subsets generally had larger estimated clonotype richness than memory subsets.

TCR CDR3 regions were amplified from genomic DNA by multiplex PCR using the deep immunoSEQ assay. Extracted genomic DNA from each cell subset was spread evenly across all wells of several immunoSEQ 96-well plates, with each plate serving as a replicate. For sorted subsets, each replicate PCR was loaded with about 0.2 ug genomic DNA, equivalent to 30,000 or so T cell genomes. Purified libraries were measured with a Qubit 3.0 fluorometer, size-checked on a Bioanalyzer 2100, and measured again with the KAPA Library Quantification kit. A separate single-read 150-cycle Illumina NextSeq 550 flow cell was used to sequence each immunoSEQ 96-well plate. The source study handled its data this way. Because the immunoSEQ output held only junctional sequences and lacked quality scores, the filtering could not match the filtering applied to full-length reads. Sequences were annotated with PyIR, a Python wrapper for IgBLAST v1.9, using IMGT germline references to assign V/J genes and CDR3. Any read was removed if the V/J assignment was weak (E-value above 1e-6), the CDR3 was missing, or the read contained stop codons, out-of-frame junctions, or ambiguous translated residues. V3J clonotypes were defined as sequences sharing an identical inferred V gene, J gene, and CDR3 amino acid sequence. Percentage overlap between repertoires was calculated by dividing the number of shared unique clonotypes by the size of the smaller repertoire. Repertoire richness was assessed with RTK rarefaction, the Chao1 estimator, and Recon v2.1 estimates of unobserved clonotypes. For all TCRbeta clonotypes obtained by the gDNA method from a handful of donors, generation probabilities were computed with OLGA. In TCRdb, the immuneACCESS table is reduced to in-frame sequences with V and J assigned. These tables do not hold every clone; where another copy was compared, an unresolved V gene accounts for under half, and the others remain unexplained. V and J calls and clone size are those listed in that table; D and trimming were worked out from the DNA. The sample data list fewer than 700,000 clones, and 85% to 95% of these were observed just once. Over 0.09% of the sample rests with the top ten.

For the CD8 naive samples, CD45RO-negative cells were positively selected for CCR7, yielding a CD45RA+CCR7+ population from which TemRA cells were excluded. Donors were healthy HIV-negative adults with no recently reported acute infections or vaccinations. Only Caucasian adults living in Nashville, Tennessee, USA were represented among the donors. Blood was collected by leukapheresis, and PBMCs were isolated by Ficoll-Histopaque density gradient centrifugation and then cryopreserved in liquid nitrogen vapor phase. Analytical flow cytometry was used to check the purity and quantity of each magnetically sorted T cell population. From each sorted fraction, genomic DNA was isolated and quantified by UV absorbance on a Nanodrop 2000c.

The TCR comes from a woman aged 25 to 45 in good health. The rearranged segments are TRBV6-1 and TRBJ1-1; 9 central bases correspond to TRBD1. Source material: naive CD8+ T cells sorted from blood. Read against the paper, the sample's cell subset or site label means: CD45RA+CCR7+. The encoded CDR3 is CATLGTGIEDAEAFF. The sequence in DNA is TGTGCCACACTGGGGACAGGGATTGAGGACGCTGAAGCTTTCTTT.